This TCR beta chain came from a study of beta chain features in type 1 diabetes (dated by TCRdb to between 2017 and 2018). Some background on the complete study: Mean age, gender distribution, total cell number and subset yield were not different between patients and healthy donors. In the study, TCRB repertoires of sorted circulating CD4+ T cell subsets from recently diagnosed type 1 diabetes patients were compared with those of matched healthy donors. A total of under 140,000,000 sorted cells were examined across all samples, and the number of cells per subset was strongly correlated with RNA yield. Regulatory and stem cell-like memory subsets were obtained from only 8 patients and roughly 8 healthy donors, while naive and central memory subsets were obtained from all 30 or so donors.

General findings and caveats noted by the study authors: Fewer insertions and more nucleotide deletions at VDJ recombination sites were observed in patients with type 1 diabetes, implying thymic rearrangement abnormalities. Type 1 diabetes patients showed a moderate but significant shortening of TCRB CDR3 length in all four CD4+ subsets. The naive, central memory and regulatory TCRB repertoires appeared to resemble one another more closely among patients than among healthy donors. Because cDNA rather than genomic DNA was sequenced, highly expressing activated cells could have been over-represented, although no difference in activation and CD3 levels was found between groups. PCR might favor shorter templates, but patient and control samples were amplified and corrected together, so any skew would affect both groups equally. Only small numbers of individuals were included in the HLA sub-analyses, which left unresolved whether HLA type had any influence on TCRB rearrangement.

From each donor, a single peripheral blood sample of 90 to 150 mL on average was drawn into heparinised tubes. Naive, central memory, regulatory and stem cell-like memory CD4+ T cells were sorted on a BD FACSAria II using a panel including CD45RO, CCR7, CD25, CD127, CD95 and CD27. A purity above 98% was achieved for all sorted populations. PBMCs were separated immediately by Lymphoprep density gradient centrifugation and were stained directly, without being cultured. Samples were stained and sorted in pairs, with one healthy donor and one patient per experiment, so that batch effects were minimized. All of the isolated RNA was reverse transcribed with the High Capacity cDNA Reverse Transcription Kit, so expressed TCRB transcripts were sequenced. Deep immunoSEQ sequencing was performed on naive, central memory and regulatory T cell samples, with an average of approximately 4 million total reads per sample. After sorted cells were lysed in RLT buffer, RNA was extracted with DNase-treated RNeasy Micro or Mini kits, with the choice depending on cell number. To prevent cross-contamination, every cell subset was processed on its own, while patient and healthy donor samples were processed together. The immunoSEQ multiplex PCR was used to amplify TCRB sequences from cDNA, yielding 87-bp fragments that span the CDR3 region. Sequencing of the amplicons was performed on the Illumina HiSeq platform. In the paper's pipeline: Synthetic template baselines were used to correct PCR bias computationally, reads within Hamming distance 2 were collapsed together, and singletons that could not be merged were discarded. Reads were aligned against IMGT so that V, D and J genes, CDR3 length and insertions or deletions at six rearrangement sites could be assigned. Within each subset, clonotype counts were normalized to sorted cell number, and only after that were true diversity and Gini coefficients computed with the tcR R package. The overlap coefficient, calculated on TCRB nucleotide sequences, was used to measure repertoire sharing. TCRdb provides this immuneACCESS table in a form limited to in-frame rearrangements. Some clones are lacking; in checked studies, under half of them reflect an unresolved V gene, and why the rest are absent is not known. V and J calls plus clone size are reproduced from that table; the DNA served to infer D and trimming. Within this sample are 300,000 to 350,000 clones, with roughly 8% of them counted one time only. The ten largest clones add up to 0.44% of the sample.

With respect to this clone: The antigen this receptor binds is unknown. No much larger clonotype is one base removed from it; base qualities were not supplied.

Germline trimming: 10 bases from V, 3 bases from J; junction bases outside gene matches: 4. The CDR3 measures 14 amino acids from cysteine to phenylalanine. The CDR3 DNA has 42 bases and is translated from base 1. Taken from the germline V gene, the CDR1 and CDR2 loops are SGHVS and FNYEAQ. This TCR was sampled from a woman in her late teens or twenties in good health. Sequenced sample: central memory CD4+ T cells from blood. The chain is assembled from TRBV7-6 and TRBJ2-2; 11 of the junction bases match TRBD1. The nucleotide sequence reads TGTGCCACCCGGGACAGGGGGTACACCGGGGAGCTGTTTTTT. Its protein product is CATRDRGYTGELFF. The CDR3, completed at both ends by the reference TRBV7-6 and TRBJ2-2 genes, gives the full variable domain GAGVSQSPRYKVTKRGQDVALRCDPISGHVSLYWYRQALGQGPEFLTYFNYEAQQDKSGLPNDRFSAERPEGSISTLTIQRTEQRDSAMYRCATRDRGYTGELFFGEGSRLTVL.